The entry that follows covers one T cell receptor beta chain sequence. Its ends do not fully match the called genes, so a read error is possible. These data belong to a study of blood T cell repertoires in COVID-19. Study information: Samples taken during acute and convalescent COVID-19 were collected in the United States, Italy and Spain. Nucleic acid was either cDNA or gDNA, and it came from T cells, B-cell-depleted T cells, or PBMCs.

This CDR3 is 16 amino acids long. CDR1 is SGDLS, CDR2 YYNGEE, per germline. Methods used by the authors: For nucleated cells, counts were estimated from reference gene primer amplification. Profiling relied on immunoSEQ multiplex PCR, and the TCRdb table lists in-frame clones only, not all of them. The DNA was the basis for D and trimming; V, J and clone size are from that table. The sample consists of approximately 200,000 clones, 87% of them appearing once. V gene TRBV9 combines with J gene TRBJ2-2, with 11 bases aligning to TRBD2. This receptor was identified in a man in his fifties or sixties who had recovered from COVID-19. Sequencing input: peripheral blood. CDR3 amino acids: CASSVAGGPMSGELFF. The CDR3 DNA follows: TGTGCCAGCAGTGTAGCGGGAGGGCCGATGAGCGGGGAGCTGTTTTTT.